A single sample gave rise to the 24 T cell receptor beta chains below, sequenced in a study of blood T cell repertoires in COVID-19. Data came from immunoSEQ multiplex PCR; TCRdb stores just in-frame clones and leaves some out. The table records some 170,000 clones, approximately 90% of them present only once. The specimen was peripheral blood. All receptors derive from a woman between 50 and 59 years old with acute or convalescent COVID-19.

This chain connects TRBV19 to TRBJ2-2; tentative D call: TRBD2 (5 bases). The germline V gene has CDR1 LNHDA and CDR2 SQIVND (reference sequence). The V gene lost 7 bases and the J gene lost 1 base, with 16 bases spanning the gap. The CDR3 has 16 residues. The CDR3 coding sequence is TGTGCCAGTACTCCCTTTTGGGAGCTGAACACCGGGGAGCTGTTTTTT. Translating gives CASTPFWELNTGELFF. Together with reference TRBV19 and TRBJ2-2, the CDR3 gives the full variable domain: DGGITQSPKYLFRKEGQNVTLSCEQNLNHDAMYWYRQDPGQGLRLIYYSQIVNDFQKGDIAEGYSVSREKKESFPLTVTSAQKNPTAFYLCASTPFWELNTGELFFGEGSRLTVL.

As DNA, the CDR3 is TGTGCCAGCTCACCAACGGGAACCATCAACGAGCAGTACTTC. Translated: CASSPTGTINEQYF. The gene calls are TRBV18 and TRBJ2-7; D might be TRBD2 (5 bases). Germline V gives CDR1 KGHSH, CDR2 LQKENI. V shed 2 bases and J shed 5 bases, with 13 bases lying between them. The CDR3 extends over 14 amino acids.

The chain carries TRBV24-1 and TRBJ1-5, with 9 bases that match TRBD1. CDR3 length: 16 amino acids. With V trimmed by 2 bases and J by 2 bases, 3 bases remained unmatched. In germline, CDR1 is KGHDR, CDR2 SFDVKD. The CDR3 sequence: CATSDSRTGGNQPQHF. The CDR3 DNA is TGTGCCACCAGTGATTCGCGGACAGGGGGCAATCAGCCCCAGCATTTT.

The rearrangement uses TRBV6-6 and TRBJ1-2; a weak D match, TRBD1 (6 bases). CDR1 and CDR2 (germline): MNHNY, SVGAGI (reference sequence). V shed 0 bases and J shed 4 bases, with 15 bases lying between them. This CDR3 region has 16 residues. CDR3 amino acids: CASSYSSGGQGYGYTF. The CDR3 nucleotides are TGTGCCAGCAGTTACTCGTCGGGGGGGCAGGGCTATGGCTACACCTTC.

The chain uses TRBV30 and TRBJ1-6, with a weak D call TRBD1 (5 bases). Trimming removed 2 bases from V and 10 bases from J, with 12 bases in between. Germline assignment: CDR1 GTSNPN and CDR2 SVGIG (reference sequence). CDR3 length: 13 residues. CDR3 loop: CAWSRDGRSPLHF. CDR3 nucleotide sequence: TGTGCCTGGAGTCGGGACGGGAGATCACCCCTCCACTTT.

The rearrangement uses TRBV6-5 and TRBJ2-7; TRBD2 matches at 8 bases. The J segment lost 6 bases and the V segment lost 6 bases, leaving 7 bases of the junction unmatched. Germline V gene sequence: CDR1 MNHEY, CDR2 SVGAGI. This CDR3 region has 13 residues. The CDR3: CASSGSGTGEQYF. In DNA form, the CDR3 reads TGTGCCAGCAGCGGTAGCGGGACGGGCGAGCAGTACTTC.

The chain employs TRBV11-2 and TRBJ2-7; D gene ambiguous. In germline, CDR1 is SGHAT, CDR2 FQNNGV. V lost 3 bases to trimming and J lost 0 bases, with 9 bases between them. The CDR3 length is 14 residues. CDR3 DNA sequence: TGTGCCAGCAGCTTTGACTTTAGCTCCTACGAGCAGTACTTC. Translation: CASSFDFSSYEQYF.

The chain employs TRBV10-3 and TRBJ2-5; 8 nucleotides agree with TRBD2. Germline CDR1 ENHRY, CDR2 SYGVKD. The CDR3 extends over 17 amino acids. Unmatched junction bases numbered 14, after V lost 3 bases and J lost 5 bases. The CDR3 spells CAISDEEGGRPGETQYF. CDR3 sequence (DNA): TGTGCCATCAGTGATGAGGAAGGCGGGAGGCCGGGTGAGACCCAGTACTTC.

The gene calls are TRBV9 and TRBJ1-5, with D unresolved. This CDR3 is 16 amino acids long. The germline V gene has CDR1 SGDLS and CDR2 YYNGEE. V lost 0 bases and J lost 5, with 15 bases in between. Here the CDR3 DNA reads TGTGCCAGCAGCGTAGGGGTGGGAGGTTCTCATCAGCCCCAGCATTTT. It codes for CASSVGVGGSHQPQHF.

The rearrangement links TRBV6-4 to TRBJ2-5; TRBD1 matches at 9 bases. The CDR3 spans 15 residues. CDR1 and CDR2 from the germline V gene are MRHNA and SNTAGT. V gave up 2 bases and J gave up 2 bases; unmatched junction bases: 3. In nucleotides, the CDR3 is TGTGCCAGCAGTGACCTGGACAGGGGTCAAGAGACCCAGTACTTC. Residues: CASSDLDRGQETQYF.

This chain links TRBV6-2 or TRBV6-3 with TRBJ2-1; the D gene is possibly TRBD2 (6 bases). Germline V gene sequence: CDR1 MNHEY, CDR2 SVGEGT. The CDR3 spans 15 residues. Trimming removed 2 bases from V and 8 bases from J, with 16 bases in between. This chain's CDR3 is CASSYALAGWDEQFF. Here the CDR3 DNA reads TGTGCCAGCAGTTACGCGCTTGCGGGGTGGGATGAGCAGTTCTTC.

The chain links TRBV27 to TRBJ2-1, with TRBD2 matching 15 bases. Germline V gene lookup returns CDR1 MNHEY and CDR2 SMNVEV (reference sequence). The CDR3 runs to 16 residues. V shed 6 bases, J shed 5 bases, and the junction held 5 bases outside the gene matches. CDR3 in amino acids: CASSSGTSGGHNEQFF. DNA for the CDR3: TGTGCCAGCAGCTCCGGGACTAGCGGGGGGCACAATGAGCAGTTCTTC.

This chain connects TRBV7-9 to TRBJ1-1, with TRBD1 as a possible D gene (5 bases). Germline CDR1 SEHNR, CDR2 FQNEAQ (reference sequence). The CDR3 consists of 14 residues. Trimming shortened V by 4 bases and J by 0 bases, and 9 bases separated the two germline ends. DNA for the CDR3: TGTGCCAGCAGCTCACAGGTCCTGAACACTGAAGCTTTCTTT. The encoded protein is CASSSQVLNTEAFF.

The chain joins TRBV6-5 to TRBJ1-5; 7 bases map to TRBD1. This CDR3 has 14 amino acids. Trimming took 6 bases from V and 5 from J; bases not matched to a gene: 7. From germline, CDR1 is MNHEY and CDR2 SVGAGI. CDR3 sequence: CASSRGQLYQPQHF. The CDR3 coding sequence is TGTGCCAGCAGCCGGGGACAGCTCTATCAGCCCCAGCATTTT.

This chain connects TRBV21-1 to TRBJ2-7; the table's TRBD2 call for D was not verified on the DNA. TRBV21-1 is reported as a pseudogene. The CDR3 totals 11 residues. The CDR3: CASVEPYEQYF. CDR3 nucleotides: TGTGCCTCTGTCGAGCCCTACGAGCAGTACTTC.

This clone turned up a few times. The chain recombines TRBV7-9 with TRBJ2-1; 7 nucleotides align to TRBD2. V lost 7 bases, J lost 4 bases, and 7 bases stayed unmatched. CDR3 length equals 14 residues. In germline, CDR1 is SEHNR, CDR2 FQNEAQ (reference sequence). Here the CDR3 reads CASTKAGLYNEQFF. For the CDR3, the DNA is TGTGCCAGCACCAAAGCGGGACTTTACAATGAGCAGTTCTTC.

This chain joins TRBV2 and TRBJ2-1; D unclear. Looked up from germline, CDR1 is SNHLY and CDR2 is FYNNEI. V lost 3 bases and J lost 15, with 9 bases in between. There are 10 residues in the CDR3. The CDR3 DNA sequence: TGTGCCAGCAGTGAGTCTGTGCGGTTCTTC. Protein product: CASSESVRFF.

The J gene is TRBJ1-1, the V gene TRBV18; D gene uncertain. Trimming stripped 1 base from V and 8 bases from J, with 14 bases between. This CDR3 is built from 14 residues. Germline V gene data show CDR1 as KGHSH and CDR2 as LQKENI. CDR3 DNA sequence: TGTGCCAGCTCACCACTCCACGAGCCGAGAGAAGCTTTCTTT. Translated, it gives CASSPLHEPREAFF.

J is TRBJ2-3 and V is TRBV29-1, with 9 positions matching TRBD1. The CDR3 loop spans 11 amino acids. The germline V gene has CDR1 SQVTM and CDR2 ANQGSEA. V trimming: 7 bases; J trimming: 14 bases; junction bases outside the gene matches: 10. As DNA, the CDR3 is TGCAGCGCATCCGACAGGGGGATTCGGTATTTT. It translates to CSASDRGIRYF.

The chain has TRBV11-2 and TRBJ2-1; 7 nucleotides line up with TRBD2. The J segment lost 0 bases and the V segment lost 5 bases, leaving 10 bases of the junction unmatched. Germline V lookup: CDR1 SGHAT, CDR2 FQNNGV. This CDR3 is built from 17 residues. CDR3 loop: CASSTYWGGSSYNEQFF. The CDR3, as DNA: TGTGCCAGCAGCACATACTGGGGGGGGAGCTCCTACAATGAGCAGTTCTTC.

V is TRBV12-3 or TRBV12-4 and J is TRBJ1-1; no clear D. Deletions cut 4 bases from V and 4 bases from J, with 10 bases between. The CDR3 runs to 13 residues. The CDR3 DNA sequence: TGTGCCAGCAGTTCGAACGCGCCCACTGAAGCTTTCTTT. Its translation is CASSSNAPTEAFF.

This clone occurred once. The chain carries TRBV6-6 and TRBJ2-7, with a possible D match to TRBD2 (5 bases). V lost 6 bases and J lost 3, with 12 bases in between. The CDR3 has 13 residues. Germline CDR1 and CDR2: MNHNY and SVGAGI (reference sequence). The CDR3 here is CASSPPAVYEQYF. CDR3 DNA sequence: TGTGCCAGCAGCCCCCCAGCGGTCTACGAGCAGTACTTC.

The chain uses TRBV7-9 and TRBJ2-7, with TRBD1 matching 7 bases. Germline CDR1 reads SEHNR; CDR2 reads FQNEAQ (reference sequence). The CDR3 has 13 residues. J lost 4 bases, V lost 7 bases, and 7 bases had no gene match. CDR3 region: CASTRTGPYEQYF. The CDR3, as DNA: TGTGCCAGCACCAGGACAGGACCTTACGAGCAGTACTTC.

The genes are TRBV5-1 and TRBJ1-6; 10 bases match TRBD1. V dropped 5 bases and J dropped 7; count of bases not matched to a gene: 6. The CDR3 is 15 residues long. From germline, CDR1 is SGHRS and CDR2 YFSETQ. In DNA, the CDR3 is TGCGCCAGCAGACCCGGGACAGGGGACAATTCACCCCTCCACTTT. Protein sequence: CASRPGTGDNSPLHF. The full variable domain, rest sourced from reference TRBV5-1 and TRBJ1-6, is KAGVTQTPRYLIKTRGQQVTLSCSPISGHRSVSWYQQTPGQGLQFLFEYFSETQRNKGNFPGRFSGRQFSNSRSEMNVSTLELGDSALYLCASRPGTGDNSPLHFGNGTRLTVT.